The 27 T cell receptor beta chains below were found in one sample sequenced in a study of blood T cells in healthy people across ages. A sample-barcoded 5' primer and a J-beta primer mix were used in a second PCR of about 6 to 11 cycles. Each CDR3 protein is one row after TCRdb ran MiXCR on the 5' RACE reads. The table has over 1.5 million distinct CDR3 sequences, around 48% seen once. Sequenced input: blood. The origin of the receptors is a woman aged 40 to 50 in good health.

The rearrangement links TRBV9 to TRBJ2-3; no reliable D call. The ends were cut back, 0 bases at V and 3 bases at J, with 5 bases in the middle. Germline V lookup: CDR1 SGDLS, CDR2 YYNGEE. This CDR3 has 13 residues. The CDR3 DNA follows: TGTGCCAGCAGCGTAGGCATTACAGATACGCAGTATTTT. Protein sequence: CASSVGITDTQYF.

The CDR3 reads CSVGEGKNIQYF. The CDR3, as DNA: TGCAGCGTTGGCGAAGGCAAAAACATTCAGTACTTC. This chain connects TRBV29-1 to TRBJ2-4, with no clear D. CDR1 is SQVTM and CDR2 is ANQGSEA in the germline V gene. The ends were cut back, 4 bases at V and 3 bases at J, with 7 bases in the middle. The CDR3 extends over 12 amino acids. The full variable domain, in which reference TRBV29-1 and TRBJ2-4 provide the parts outside the CDR3, is SAVISQKPSRDICQRGTSLTIQCQVDSQVTMMFWYRQQPGQSLTLIATANQGSEATYESGFVIDKFPISRPNLTFSTLTVSNMSPEDSSIYLCSVGEGKNIQYFGAGTRLSVL.

The chain uses TRBV6-5 and TRBJ2-1, with 7 bases identical to TRBD2. From germline, CDR1 is MNHEY and CDR2 SVGAGI. J was trimmed by 7 bases and V by 4 bases; bases with no gene match: 10. The CDR3 has 15 residues. CDR3 loop: CASSFYGLAENEQFF. CDR3 DNA: TGTGCCAGCAGTTTTTATGGTCTAGCGGAAAATGAGCAGTTCTTC.

This clonotype was seen a handful of times. The V call is TRBV12-3 or TRBV12-4, the J call TRBJ2-1; unclear D gene. The CDR3 length is 13 residues. The ends were cut back, 7 bases at V and 8 bases at J, with 15 bases in the middle. The CDR3 is CASTAFLGDEQFF. The CDR3 DNA is TGTGCCAGCACCGCGTTTTTAGGCGATGAGCAGTTCTTC.

For this clonotype: Sequence at one end of the junction differs from germline and may be a read error. J is TRBJ1-4 and V is TRBV6-2 or TRBV6-3; 9 bases fit TRBD1. Germline CDR1 MNHEY, CDR2 SVGEGT. The CDR3 totals 13 residues. CDR3 DNA: TGTGCCAGCAGAACAGGGGGCCATGAAAGACTGTTTTTT. Amino acid sequence: CASRTGGHERLFF.

The chain employs TRBV28 and TRBJ2-7; weak D call: TRBD1 (5 bases). Germline values: CDR1 MDHEN, CDR2 SYDVKM. CDR3 length: 16 residues. Trimming cost V 7 bases and J 3 bases, with 22 bases left between them. The CDR3 spells CASTPGSLRTLYEQYF. CDR3 bases: TGTGCCAGCACCCCAGGGTCATTACGGACCCTCTACGAGCAGTACTTC.

The chain couples TRBV20-1 to TRBJ2-7; 9 bases agree with TRBD2. The V segment lost 0 bases and the J segment 6 bases; nucleotides outside the gene matches: 3. Per germline, CDR1 DFQATT and CDR2 SNEGSKA (reference sequence). CDR3 length: 13 residues. The CDR3 sequence: CSARDLRGGEQYF. The CDR3 DNA reads as TGCAGTGCTAGAGATCTGCGGGGGGGCGAGCAGTACTTC.

This clonotype has just one count. The chain combines TRBV27 with TRBJ1-2, with D perhaps matching TRBD1 (6 bases). V was shortened by 2 bases and J by 4 bases, with 14 bases between the two germline ends. Germline CDR1 is MNHEY and CDR2 is SMNVEV (reference sequence). CDR3 length: 15 residues. As DNA, the CDR3 is TGTGCCAGCAGTTTAATCCCGGGGGGCGCCTATGGCTACACCTTC. Its protein is CASSLIPGGAYGYTF.

The sample holds one count of this clonotype. The V gene is TRBV6-6, the J gene TRBJ1-3, with a possible D match to TRBD1 (5 bases). V lost 8 bases to trimming and J lost 3 bases, with 14 bases between them. CDR3 length: 14 residues. The germline CDR1 and CDR2 sequences are MNHNY and SVGAGI (reference sequence). CDR3 in DNA: TGTGCCAGCGACAGTTTGGGAGGTGGAAACACCATATATTTT. It specifies CASDSLGGGNTIYF.

This clonotype was seen a few times. V and J are TRBV7-2 and TRBJ2-1; TRBD2 matches at 8 bases. Germline V gives CDR1 SGHTA, CDR2 FQGNSA. CDR3 length equals 16 residues. V lost 5 bases, J lost 9 bases, and 15 bases stayed unmatched. The CDR3 coding sequence is TGTGCCAGCAGCACACAAACCCAGCGGGGGACCCCTGAGCAGTTCTTC. Its protein product is CASSTQTQRGTPEQFF.

The gene calls are TRBV12-3 or TRBV12-4 and TRBJ2-4, with 7 bases that match TRBD2. This CDR3 has 14 residues. V lost 9 bases, J lost 7 bases, and 12 bases stayed unmatched. For the CDR3, the DNA is TGTGCCAGTTCACAAGATACGCGGGGGAACATTCAGTACTTC. It yields the protein CASSQDTRGNIQYF.

In its sample, this clonotype was seen once. This sequence joins TRBV6-2 or TRBV6-3 and TRBJ1-2, with a weak D call TRBD1 (6 bases). The CDR3 is 15 amino acids. Per germline, CDR1 MNHEY and CDR2 SVGEGT. Trimming removed 7 bases at V and 4 bases at J, with 19 bases between. CDR3 region: CASTLHGQFPYGYTF. The CDR3 DNA reads as TGTGCCAGCACCCTCCACGGACAGTTTCCCTATGGCTACACCTTC.

In its sample, this clonotype was seen a few times. The CDR3 DNA follows: TGTGCCAGTAAGCGGGAGAACACAGATACGCAGTATTTT. It translates to CASKRENTDTQYF. The rearrangement uses TRBV7-9 and TRBJ2-3, with TRBD2 matching 8 bases. This CDR3 has 13 residues. Germline loops: CDR1 SEHNR, CDR2 FQNEAQ (reference sequence). The ends lost 9 bases at V and 2 bases at J; junction bases unmatched: 4.

This clonotype appeared a few times. V is TRBV25-1 and J is TRBJ1-2; tentatively, D is TRBD1 (5 bases). Trimming cost V 4 bases and J 3 bases, with 12 bases left between them. CDR3 length equals 14 residues. Looked up from germline, CDR1 is MGHDK and CDR2 is SYGVNS. CDR3 in DNA: TGTGCCAGCAGTGGGGGCACTTGGGACTATGGCTACACCTTC. Protein sequence: CASSGGTWDYGYTF.

The chain employs TRBV4-1 and TRBJ2-7, with 7 nucleotides matching TRBD1. This CDR3 is built from 15 residues. Trimming removed 5 bases from V and 0 bases from J; junction bases left unmatched: 7. CDR1 is MGHRA, CDR2 YSYEKL, per germline. This chain's CDR3 is CASSIDRVSSYEQYF. In DNA, the CDR3 is TGCGCCAGCAGCATTGACAGGGTGAGCTCCTACGAGCAGTACTTC.

The chain is built from TRBV29-1 and TRBJ2-1; D is perhaps TRBD1 (6 bases). The CDR3 loop spans 15 amino acids. V was pared by 0 bases and J by 10 bases, with 19 bases between. Germline CDR1 reads SQVTM; CDR2 reads ANQGSEA. CDR3 amino acids: CSVEDSGTSTYEQFF. In nucleotides, the CDR3 is TGCAGCGTTGAAGATTCTGGGACAAGTACCTACGAGCAGTTCTTC.

The chain joins TRBV4-3 to TRBJ2-6; 10 nucleotides align to TRBD2. This CDR3 spans 21 amino acids. The ends lost 0 bases at V and 0 bases at J; junction bases unmatched: 11. Germline CDR1 reads LGHNA; CDR2 reads YSLEER. The CDR3 sequence: CASSQEWLAGALSSGANVLTF. The CDR3 nucleotides are TGCGCCAGCAGCCAAGAATGGCTAGCGGGGGCCCTGAGCTCTGGGGCCAACGTCCTGACTTTC.

The chain uses TRBV7-2 and TRBJ2-1; no reliable D call. V was pared by 7 bases and J by 3 bases, with 4 bases between. The CDR3 has 11 amino acids. CDR1 and CDR2 (germline): SGHTA, FQGNSA. In nucleotides, the CDR3 is TGTGCCAGCACCATCTACAATGAGCAGTTCTTC. This encodes CASTIYNEQFF.

V gene TRBV7-9 combines with J gene TRBJ2-1; D uncertain. This CDR3 comprises 14 residues. Between the trimmed V and J ends, which lost 5 bases and 15 bases, there was a span of 23 bases. Germline V gene data show CDR1 as SEHNR and CDR2 as FQNEAQ (reference sequence). CDR3 nucleotides: TGTGCCAGCAGCCAAGAGAGCTGGCAGAGAGTGTGGTTCTTC. Translation gives CASSQESWQRVWFF.

The genes are TRBV28 and TRBJ2-7, with D possibly being TRBD1 or TRBD2 (7 bases each). V lost 9 bases and J lost 5, with 23 bases in between. The V gene's germline CDR1 is MDHEN and CDR2 SYDVKM. This CDR3 region has 15 residues. The CDR3 sequence is CASSPQGGNVDEQYF. For the CDR3, the DNA is TGTGCCAGTAGCCCCCAGGGGGGGAATGTGGACGAGCAGTACTTC.

This clonotype was found a few times. This chain joins TRBV12-3 or TRBV12-4 and TRBJ2-1; TRBD2 is a possible D gene (5 bases). The CDR3 has 13 residues. Trimming removed 2 bases from V and 10 bases from J, with 12 bases in between. This CDR3 reads CASSLTQSGEQFF. DNA of the CDR3: TGTGCCAGCAGTTTAACACAGTCGGGAGAGCAGTTCTTC.

Only one count was recorded for this clonotype. The chain carries TRBV20-1 and TRBJ2-1, with 8 bases that match TRBD2. Germline loops: CDR1 DFQATT, CDR2 SNEGSKA (reference sequence). V lost 1 base, J lost 5 bases, and 10 bases stayed unmatched. CDR3 length: 16 amino acids. The CDR3 loop reads CSARARGAGGNNEQFF. CDR3 bases: TGCAGTGCTAGAGCCCGGGGGGCGGGGGGCAACAATGAGCAGTTCTTC.

This rearrangement joins TRBV7-2 to TRBJ1-1, with 7 bases lining up with TRBD1. Germline V gives CDR1 SGHTA, CDR2 FQGNSA. The CDR3 loop spans 12 amino acids. With 1 base clipped from V and 11 bases from J, the junction kept 4 bases outside the gene matches. This CDR3 reads CASSLEGAVAFF. The CDR3 nucleotides are TGTGCCAGCAGCTTAGAGGGGGCGGTCGCTTTCTTT.

The chain has TRBV12-3 or TRBV12-4 and TRBJ1-2, with TRBD1 matching over 8 bases. The V gene end was trimmed by 6 bases and the J gene end by 3 bases; junction bases not matched to a gene: 6. The CDR3 spans 14 residues. As DNA, the CDR3 is TGTGCCAGCAGACGGACAGGGATCGACTATGGCTACACCTTC. Protein: CASRRTGIDYGYTF.

The chain carries TRBV5-1 and TRBJ2-3, with TRBD1 matching over 9 bases. The CDR3 sequence is 15 residues long. Germline-derived CDR1 and CDR2 are SGHRS and YFSETQ. V dropped 4 bases and J dropped 5; count of bases not matched to a gene: 8. The CDR3 spells CASSPAGTGLDTQYF. In nucleotides, the CDR3 is TGCGCCAGCAGCCCCGCTGGGACAGGGTTAGATACGCAGTATTTT.

This clonotype occurred a few times. The chain links TRBV7-9 to TRBJ2-1, with D unresolved. Trimming cost V 4 bases and J 7 bases, with 14 bases left between them. Germline loops: CDR1 SEHNR, CDR2 FQNEAQ (reference sequence). This CDR3 has 14 residues. CDR3 nucleotide sequence: TGTGCCAGCAGCTCCCCGGTTGGCCGAAATGAGCAGTTCTTC. Translation gives CASSSPVGRNEQFF. The full variable domain, in which reference TRBV7-9 and TRBJ2-1 provide the parts outside the CDR3, is DTGVSQNPRHKITKRGQNVTFRCDPISEHNRLYWYRQTLGQGPEFLTYFQNEAQLEKSRLLSDRFSAERPKGSFSTLEIQRTEQGDSAMYLCASSSPVGRNEQFFGPGTRLTVL.

The V gene is TRBV6-6, the J gene TRBJ2-7; maybe TRBD1 (6 bases). Germline V gene sequence: CDR1 MNHNY, CDR2 SVGAGI (reference sequence). V dropped 6 bases and J dropped 5 bases, with 20 bases sitting between them. This CDR3 has 15 amino acids. The CDR3 nucleotides read TGTGCCAGCAGGTCACACAGGGTCGAAGCCGACGAGCAGTACTTC. As protein: CASRSHRVEADEQYF.